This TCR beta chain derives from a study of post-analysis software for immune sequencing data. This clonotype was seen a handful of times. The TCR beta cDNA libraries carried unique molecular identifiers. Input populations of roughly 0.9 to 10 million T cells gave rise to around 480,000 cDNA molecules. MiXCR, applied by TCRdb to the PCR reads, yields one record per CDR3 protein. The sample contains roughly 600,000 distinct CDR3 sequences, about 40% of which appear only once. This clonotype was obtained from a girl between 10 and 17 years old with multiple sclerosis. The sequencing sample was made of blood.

The CDR3 here is CSARFSGGRGTQYF. The CDR3 region has the DNA TGCAGTGCCCGCTTTAGCGGGGGGCGGGGTACGCAGTATTTT. The genes are TRBV20-1 and TRBJ2-3; 10 positions match TRBD2. The CDR3 covers 14 residues. Germline assignment: CDR1 DFQATT and CDR2 SNEGSKA (reference sequence). The V and J ends lost 6 bases and 8 bases, in that order; junction bases with no gene match: 11.